The clone carrying this TCR beta chain was seen repeatedly, ten times or more. What it recognizes is unknown. This sample was included in a study of T cells in Graves' hyperthyroidism and ophthalmopathy. Amplified TCR beta CDR3 regions derived from RNA transcripts. The HTBI primer set served for first-round RT-PCR of the TCR CDR3. TCRdb itself ran the multiplex PCR reads through MiXCR, one entry per CDR3 protein. The sample comprises fewer than 850,000 distinct CDR3 sequences, 15% to 20% of which are singletons, and around 15% rests with the top ten. Deletions cut 4 bases from V and 5 bases from J, with 14 bases between. Germline V gives CDR1 SNHLY, CDR2 FYNNEI. CDR3 length: 14 amino acids. Study-wide results and limits: Through a model of 13 V-J features, ophthalmopathy was separated from stable hyperthyroidism. Model predictions of ophthalmopathy came a median approximately 6.5 months before onset.

This TCR was recovered from a man between 50 and 59 years old with Graves' hyperthyroidism. The sample comprised blood. This chain joins TRBV2 and TRBJ2-5; tentatively, D is TRBD2 (5 bases). The CDR3 reads CASSVRLADETQYF. The DNA for the CDR3 is TGTGCCAGCAGTGTTAGGCTAGCTGACGAGACCCAGTACTTC.